The 21 T cell receptor beta chains below all came from one sample that was sequenced in a study of PD-1 and CTLA-4 blockade in melanoma. Sequenced by immunoSEQ multiplex PCR; TCRdb stores in-frame clones only, minus some. The table lists about 30,000 clones, around nine tenths of them singletons. The material sequenced was CD8+ T cells from peripheral blood, taken before anti-PD-1 treatment. The receptors were sampled from a human donor with melanoma.

Comment on this clone: Within the sample, other DNA sequences also encode this same CDR3. J is TRBJ1-5 and V is TRBV15; D is unresolved. The CDR3 is made up of 13 amino acids. The V and J ends lost 3 bases and 2 bases respectively, with 5 bases between them. Germline V CDR1 and CDR2: LNHNV, YYDKDF (reference sequence). In DNA form, the CDR3 reads TGTGCCACCAGCAGGAGGGGCAATCAGCCCCAGCATTTT. Residues: CATSRRGNQPQHF.

This chain links TRBV27 with TRBJ1-1; 7 bases are a match to TRBD1. V shed 4 bases, J shed 0 bases, and the junction held 8 bases outside the gene matches. This CDR3 spans 16 amino acids. Germline CDR1 reads MNHEY; CDR2 reads SMNVEV (reference sequence). This chain's CDR3 is CASSSRTGLMNTEAFF. CDR3 coding DNA: TGTGCCAGCAGTTCTAGGACAGGACTCATGAACACTGAAGCTTTCTTT.

The chain uses TRBV11-2 and TRBJ2-2; 8 nucleotides match TRBD1. V was pared by 8 bases and J by 7 bases, with 9 bases of the junction left unmatched. Germline CDR1 and CDR2: SGHAT and FQNNGV. The CDR3 covers 14 residues. CDR3 amino acids: CASQIGQGNGELFF. DNA for the CDR3: TGTGCCAGCCAGATTGGACAGGGAAACGGGGAGCTGTTTTTT.

The rearrangement uses TRBV12-3 or TRBV12-4 and TRBJ2-5; D gene ambiguous. V was trimmed by 5 bases and J by 5 bases, leaving 9 bases between them. The CDR3 runs to 12 residues. The CDR3 protein is CASSLSRETQYF. CDR3 in DNA: TGTGCCAGCAGTCTTAGTCGGGAGACCCAGTACTTC.

This clone showed up just a few times. This rearrangement joins TRBV19 to TRBJ1-5; 7 bases line up with TRBD1. Germline values: CDR1 LNHDA, CDR2 SQIVND (reference sequence). The CDR3 totals 14 residues. V gave up 3 bases and J gave up 7 bases; unmatched junction bases: 6. The CDR3 DNA is TGTGCCAGTAGTATCGAGACAGGGTGGCAGCCCCAGCATTTT. As protein: CASSIETGWQPQHF.

The V gene is TRBV28, the J gene TRBJ1-3, with D possibly matching TRBD1 (6 bases). Germline values: CDR1 MDHEN, CDR2 SYDVKM. This CDR3 comprises 13 residues. Trimming took 3 bases from V and 8 from J, leaving 11 bases between them. The CDR3 loop reads CASSFGQIDTIYF. The CDR3 nucleotides are TGTGCCAGCAGTTTCGGACAGATAGACACCATATATTTT. Variable domain in full (rest from reference TRBV28 and TRBJ1-3): DVKVTQSSRYLVKRTGEKVFLECVQDMDHENMFWYRQDPGLGLRLIYFSYDVKMKEKGDIPEGYSVSREKKERFSLILESASTNQTSMYLCASSFGQIDTIYFGEGSWLTVV.

J is TRBJ1-2 and V is TRBV5-5, with D perhaps matching TRBD1 (5 bases). Germline assignment: CDR1 SGHKS and CDR2 YYEKEE (reference sequence). The ends were cut back, 0 bases at V and 8 bases at J, with 11 bases in the middle. The CDR3 extends over 13 amino acids. The CDR3 loop is CASSLEGRAGYTF. Here the CDR3 DNA reads TGTGCCAGCAGCTTGGAGGGCAGGGCAGGCTACACCTTC. Supplemented by reference TRBV5-5 and TRBJ1-2, the full variable domain reads DAGVTQSPTHLIKTRGQQVTLRCSPISGHKSVSWYQQVLGQGPQFIFQYYEKEERGRGNFPDRFSARQFPNYSSELNVNALLLGDSALYLCASSLEGRAGYTFGSGTRLTVV.

The V call is TRBV6-1, the J call TRBJ1-1; no clear D gene. This CDR3 spans 12 amino acids. Germline V CDR1 and CDR2: MNHNS, SASEGT. V was trimmed by 0 bases and J by 1 base, leaving 0 bases between them. CDR3 region: CASSEANTEAFF. The CDR3 coding sequence is TGTGCCAGCAGTGAAGCGAACACTGAAGCTTTCTTT.

The CDR3 nucleotides read TGCGCCAGCAGGATAGCGGGGGGGCCTGTTCAGACCCAGTACTTC. Its protein is CASRIAGGPVQTQYF. The V call is TRBV5-1, the J call TRBJ2-5; TRBD2 aligns across 11 bases. This CDR3 is built from 15 residues. CDR1 is SGHRS and CDR2 is YFSETQ in the germline V gene. Germline trimming cut 5 bases from V and 6 bases from J; bases unmatched to any gene: 9.

The V and J genes are TRBV7-9 and TRBJ1-5; D is undetermined. This CDR3 is built from 14 residues. V was shortened by 10 bases and J by 1 base, with 14 bases between the two germline ends. Per germline, CDR1 SEHNR and CDR2 FQNEAQ (reference sequence). The DNA of the CDR3 is TGTGCCACTCAAAGGATGGGCAGCAATCAGCCCCAGCATTTT. Translated, it gives CATQRMGSNQPQHF.

The rearrangement uses TRBV27 and TRBJ2-3; TRBD2 matches at 9 bases. This CDR3 comprises 14 residues. V lost 7 bases and J lost 3; bases outside the gene matches: 5. Germline V gene data show CDR1 as MNHEY and CDR2 as SMNVEV (reference sequence). CDR3 sequence: CASNKAGGTDTQYF. The CDR3 DNA reads TGTGCCAGCAACAAGGCGGGAGGGACAGATACGCAGTATTTT.

The V call is TRBV7-8, the J call TRBJ2-2, with unresolved D. The CDR3 length is 14 residues. The germline V and J ends were trimmed by 3 bases and 2 bases, with 7 bases remaining between them. Per the germline V gene, CDR1 is SGHVS and CDR2 is FQNEAQ. DNA of the CDR3: TGTGCCAGCAGCTTCGGCAGCAACACCGGGGAGCTGTTTTTT. Translated, it gives CASSFGSNTGELFF.

In DNA, the CDR3 is TGTGCCAGCAGCCCCCGGACAGTCAACTCCTACGAGCAGTACTTC. Protein sequence: CASSPRTVNSYEQYF. V is TRBV27 and J is TRBJ2-7; TRBD1 might be the D (6 bases). V was clipped by 6 bases and J by 0 bases, with 15 bases between them. The length of the CDR3 is 15 residues. Germline V lookup: CDR1 MNHEY, CDR2 SMNVEV (reference sequence).

The chain combines TRBV11-3 with TRBJ2-1; D remains unclear. V was shortened by 2 bases and J by 8 bases, with 7 bases between the two germline ends. Germline-derived CDR1 and CDR2 are SGHNT and YENEEA. The CDR3 has 12 residues. CDR3 protein: CASSLRSDEQFF. As DNA, the CDR3 is TGTGCCAGCAGCTTAAGATCAGATGAGCAGTTCTTC.

The chain couples TRBV28 to TRBJ1-5; the match to TRBD1 covers 9 bases. V lost 5 bases and J lost 1; bases outside the gene matches: 3. The CDR3 covers 15 residues. CDR1 and CDR2 (germline): MDHEN, SYDVKM. In DNA form, the CDR3 reads TGTGCCAGCAGTCTGACAGGGGGGAGCAATCAGCCCCAGCATTTT. Residues: CASSLTGGSNQPQHF.

The J gene is TRBJ2-3, the V gene TRBV19; a possible D gene is TRBD2 (5 bases). The CDR3 contains 15 residues. Germline V gene data show CDR1 as LNHDA and CDR2 as SQIVND (reference sequence). Trimming took off 7 bases at V and 1 base at J, with 15 bases between the two ends. As DNA, the CDR3 is TGTGCCAGTAACGAGCGGTCTGGAGGCACAGATACGCAGTATTTT. Encoded protein: CASNERSGGTDTQYF.

A few counts support this clone. The chain carries TRBV27 and TRBJ2-7, with D possibly being TRBD2 (6 bases). The V gene's germline CDR1 is MNHEY and CDR2 SMNVEV (reference sequence). This CDR3 has 13 amino acids. V was pared by 4 bases and J by 5 bases, with 12 bases between. CDR3 sequence reads: CASSSRGFHEQYF. The DNA for the CDR3 is TGTGCCAGCAGTTCACGGGGGTTCCACGAGCAGTACTTC.

This sequence joins TRBV5-1 and TRBJ2-7; D ambiguous. This CDR3 comprises 13 residues. Germline-derived CDR1 and CDR2 are SGHRS and YFSETQ. V was clipped by 0 bases and J by 3 bases, with 7 bases between them. This CDR3 is CASSLEGRYEQYF. In nucleotides, the CDR3 is TGCGCCAGCAGCTTGGAGGGTCGCTACGAGCAGTACTTC.

The chain combines TRBV19 with TRBJ2-1; 8 nucleotides agree with TRBD2. The germline gives CDR1 LNHDA, CDR2 SQIVND (reference sequence). The V segment lost 3 bases and the J segment 3 bases; nucleotides outside the gene matches: 7. CDR3 size: 16 residues. CDR3 in DNA: TGTGCCAGTAGTATCTCCGGGAGGGCCGTCTACAATGAGCAGTTCTTC. Translated, it gives CASSISGRAVYNEQFF.

The chain recombines TRBV19 with TRBJ2-2; D gene unclear. CDR3 size: 12 residues. Trimming removed 11 bases from V and 4 bases from J, with 11 bases in between. Germline CDR1 LNHDA, CDR2 SQIVND (reference sequence). CDR3 nucleotides: TGTGCCCTTGAAGGCGGCACCGGGGAGCTGTTTTTT. This gives the protein CALEGGTGELFF.

The J gene is TRBJ1-1, the V gene TRBV3-1 (or the pseudogene TRBV3-2); D remains ambiguous. Trimming removed 1 base from V and 8 bases from J, with 8 bases in between. Germline V gives CDR1 LGHDT, CDR2 YNNKEL (reference sequence). CDR3 length equals 12 residues. This CDR3 reads CASSQGGPEAFF. DNA for the CDR3: TGTGCCAGCAGCCAAGGGGGTCCAGAAGCTTTCTTT.